This T cell receptor beta chain was sequenced for a study of blood T cell repertoires in COVID-19. Study-level background: Samples of COVID-19 (acute and convalescent) were obtained from the United States, Italy and Spain. The analysed material was cDNA or gDNA that came from T cells, B-cell-depleted T cells, or PBMCs.

This clone showed up just once. Per the authors' pipeline: Reference gene primer amplification yielded estimated nucleated cell counts. Some clones are missing from TCRdb's copy, which holds only in-frame ones; the method was immunoSEQ multiplex PCR. The V and J calls and clone size are taken from that table; D and trimming were inferred from the DNA. The sample lists over 200,000 clones, roughly four fifths occurring once. Germline CDR1 reads LNHDA; CDR2 reads SQIVND (reference sequence). CDR3 size: 17 residues. The junction had 13 bases not matched to a gene; V was cut back by 6 bases and J by 5 bases.

Material for sequencing was PBMCs or T cells enriched from blood (not recorded which). The source is a man aged 35-49 years who had recovered from COVID-19. V is TRBV19 and J is TRBJ2-2; 9 bases line up with TRBD2. The CDR3 sequence: CASRRGGSGTVTGELFF. CDR3 DNA sequence: TGTGCCAGTAGGCGGGGGGGGAGCGGGACGGTTACCGGGGAGCTGTTTTTT.